Sequencing of this T cell receptor (beta chain) was carried out in a study of immune cell composition in non-small cell lung cancer. Study observations and caveats: Around 75% of squamous and roughly 32% of adenocarcinoma cases had tumour-associated clones >0.5%.

Only one count was recorded for this clone. Its specificity is unknown. Normal lung was sampled as far from the tumour as possible, at least 3 cm. The data were produced by immunoSEQ multiplex PCR, yet TCRdb's version contains in-frame clones alone and is incomplete. The sample lists around 7,000 clones; about four fifths were seen once. Germline CDR1 and CDR2: MRHNA and SNTAGT. Deletions cut 4 bases from V and 2 bases from J, with 7 bases between. The length of the CDR3 is 13 residues. This chain uses TRBV6-4 with TRBJ2-3; D might be TRBD1 (5 bases). The TCR comes from a human donor with non-small cell lung cancer. Sequencing used non-adjacent lung tissue. Here the CDR3 reads CASSGGATDTQYF. CDR3 DNA sequence: TGTGCCAGCAGTGGTGGGGCCACAGATACGCAGTATTTT.